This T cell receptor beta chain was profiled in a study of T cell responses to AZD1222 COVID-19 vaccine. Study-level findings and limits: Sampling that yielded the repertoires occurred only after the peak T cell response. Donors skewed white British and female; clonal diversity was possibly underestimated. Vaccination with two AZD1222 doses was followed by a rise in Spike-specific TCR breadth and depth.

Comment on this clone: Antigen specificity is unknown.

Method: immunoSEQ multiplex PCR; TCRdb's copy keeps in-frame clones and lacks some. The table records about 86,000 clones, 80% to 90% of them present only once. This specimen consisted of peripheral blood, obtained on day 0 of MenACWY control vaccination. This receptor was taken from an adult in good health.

CDR3 in DNA: TGCAGTGCTAGTTCGGGTGTCTTCGAAAAACTGTTTTTT. It specifies CSASSGVFEKLFF. J is TRBJ1-4 and V is TRBV20-1; D uncertain. Per germline, CDR1 DFQATT and CDR2 SNEGSKA (reference sequence). The CDR3 spans 13 residues. Trimming cost V 3 bases and J 8 bases, with 13 bases left between them.